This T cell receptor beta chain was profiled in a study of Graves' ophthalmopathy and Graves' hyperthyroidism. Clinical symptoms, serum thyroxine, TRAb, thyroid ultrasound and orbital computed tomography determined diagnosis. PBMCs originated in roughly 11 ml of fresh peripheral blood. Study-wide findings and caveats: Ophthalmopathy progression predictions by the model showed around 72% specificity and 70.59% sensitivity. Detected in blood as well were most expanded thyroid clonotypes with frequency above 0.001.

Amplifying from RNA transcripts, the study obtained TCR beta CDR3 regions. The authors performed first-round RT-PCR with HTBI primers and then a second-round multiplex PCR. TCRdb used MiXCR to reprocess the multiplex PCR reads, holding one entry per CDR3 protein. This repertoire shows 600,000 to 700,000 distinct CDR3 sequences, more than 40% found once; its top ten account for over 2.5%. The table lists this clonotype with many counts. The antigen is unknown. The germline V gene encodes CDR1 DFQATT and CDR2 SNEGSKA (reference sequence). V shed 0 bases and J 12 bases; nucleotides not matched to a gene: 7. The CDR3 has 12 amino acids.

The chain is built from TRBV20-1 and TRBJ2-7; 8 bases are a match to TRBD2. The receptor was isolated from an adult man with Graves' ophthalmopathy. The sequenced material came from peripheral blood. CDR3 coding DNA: TGCAGTGCTAGAGATTCTGCGGGGGGCAGGTACTTC. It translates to CSARDSAGGRYF.